One and the same sample provided the 14 T cell receptor beta chains below, sequenced in a study of cytomegalovirus exposure and HLA in healthy donors. The primer mix had 60 Vbeta and 13 Jbeta primers. The assay was immunoSEQ multiplex PCR, and TCRdb's table has in-frame clones only and misses some. This repertoire shows 30,000 to 45,000 clones, approximately 55% found once; its top ten account for roughly 6.2%. The sequenced sample was PBMCs. These receptor sequences come from a woman aged 40 to 50 in good health and CMV-seropositive.

The chain couples TRBV14 to TRBJ1-2; 8 nucleotides agree with TRBD1. Germline CDR1 reads SGHDN; CDR2 reads FVKESK. The CDR3 extends over 16 amino acids. J lost 4 bases, V lost 3 bases, and 10 bases had no gene match. The CDR3 is CASSQTQGAEGYGYTF. The DNA for the CDR3 is TGTGCCAGCAGCCAGACTCAGGGGGCGGAAGGCTATGGCTACACCTTC.

The chain couples TRBV7-9 to TRBJ1-1, with 12 nucleotides matching TRBD1. Germline CDR1 SEHNR, CDR2 FQNEAQ (reference sequence). Unmatched junction bases numbered 7, after V lost 5 bases and J lost 3 bases. The CDR3 is 16 amino acids. CDR3 in amino acids: CASSPGTGGEDTEAFF. For the CDR3, the DNA is TGTGCCAGCAGCCCCGGGACAGGGGGCGAGGACACTGAAGCTTTCTTT. The whole variable domain, remainder taken from reference TRBV7-9 and TRBJ1-1, is DTGVSQNPRHKITKRGQNVTFRCDPISEHNRLYWYRQTLGQGPEFLTYFQNEAQLEKSRLLSDRFSAERPKGSFSTLEIQRTEQGDSAMYLCASSPGTGGEDTEAFFGQGTRLTVV.

The rearrangement joins TRBV19 to TRBJ1-5; D uncertain. V lost 4 bases to trimming and J lost 1 base, with 14 bases between them. The CDR3 totals 16 residues. Germline-derived CDR1 and CDR2 are LNHDA and SQIVND (reference sequence). CDR3: CASSTRRYGSNQPQHF. The CDR3 nucleotides read TGTGCCAGTAGTACCAGACGTTACGGGAGCAATCAGCCCCAGCATTTT.

This clone has only a few counts. This rearrangement joins TRBV2 to TRBJ2-1; TRBD2 matches at 7 bases. CDR1 is SNHLY, CDR2 FYNNEI, per germline. This CDR3 region has 16 residues. V lost 6 bases, J lost 0 bases, and 8 bases stayed unmatched. The CDR3 is CASSGEGRGSYNEQFF. In DNA form, the CDR3 reads TGTGCCAGCAGCGGTGAGGGGAGGGGCTCCTACAATGAGCAGTTCTTC.

The gene calls are TRBV5-4 and TRBJ1-5, with D perhaps TRBD1 (5 bases). CDR1 is SGHNT and CDR2 is YYREEE in the germline V gene (reference sequence). CDR3 length: 13 amino acids. V was clipped by 3 bases and J by 6 bases, with 10 bases between them. As DNA, the CDR3 is TGTGCCAGCAGCTCCGGTAGGGGTCAGCCCCAGCATTTT. Its translation: CASSSGRGQPQHF.

The V call is TRBV10-1, the J call TRBJ1-4; TRBD1 agrees at 10 bases. V gave up 4 bases and J gave up 8 bases; unmatched junction bases: 1. The germline V gene encodes CDR1 WNHNN and CDR2 SYGVQD (reference sequence). The CDR3 runs to 13 residues. In DNA form, the CDR3 reads TGCGCCAGCAGTGGGGACAGGGGAGAAAAACTGTTTTTT. Protein product: CASSGDRGEKLFF.

As for this clone: At one boundary the junction diverges from the germline segment, which might be a read error. The V gene is TRBV6-1, the J gene TRBJ2-5; maybe TRBD2 (6 bases). The CDR3 loop spans 13 amino acids. The germline V gene has CDR1 MNHNS and CDR2 SASEGT. The CDR3 spells CASTEGLQETQYF. Written as DNA, the CDR3 is TGTGCCAGCACTGAAGGACTACAAGAGACCCAGTACTTC.

J is TRBJ1-2 and V is TRBV28, with D hard to call. Germline V gene data show CDR1 as MDHEN and CDR2 as SYDVKM. The CDR3 is 14 amino acids. Trimming removed 6 bases from V and 4 bases from J, with 15 bases in between. CDR3 residues: CASRSGKLAYGYTF. CDR3 nucleotide sequence: TGTGCCAGCAGAAGCGGGAAGCTGGCCTATGGCTACACCTTC.

About this clone: A junction end diverges from the germline sequence, so it may reflect a read error. This sequence joins TRBV7-7 and TRBJ2-7; TRBD1 matches 8 bases. Germline V gives CDR1 SSHAT, CDR2 FNYEAQ (reference sequence). This CDR3 region has 16 residues. In DNA form, the CDR3 reads TGTGCTAGCAGCCTACGACCGACAGGGGCTGGCTACGAGCAGTACTTC. Its translation: CASSLRPTGAGYEQYF.

The chain employs TRBV2 and TRBJ2-7; maybe TRBD1 (5 bases). CDR3 length: 12 amino acids. Trimming cost V 7 bases and J 0 bases, with 7 bases left between them. CDR1 SNHLY and CDR2 FYNNEI come from the germline V gene. The CDR3 DNA reads TGTGCCAGCAAGGGGCCCTCCTACGAGCAGTACTTC. Translating it yields CASKGPSYEQYF.

This chain links TRBV11-1 with TRBJ1-2, with 11 nucleotides matching TRBD1. Looked up from germline, CDR1 is SGHAT and CDR2 is FQDESV (reference sequence). CDR3 length: 14 residues. The V and J ends lost 3 bases and 6 bases, in that order; junction bases with no gene match: 3. CDR3 in amino acids: CASSLDRGQNGYTF. DNA of the CDR3: TGTGCCAGCAGCTTGGACAGGGGGCAGAATGGCTACACCTTC.

The rearrangement links TRBV7-7 to TRBJ2-7; 7 bases are a match to TRBD1. The V gene's germline CDR1 is SSHAT and CDR2 FNYEAQ (reference sequence). This CDR3 spans 14 amino acids. With V trimmed by 5 bases and J by 3 bases, 7 bases remained unmatched. In nucleotides, the CDR3 is TGTGCCAGCAGCCTCATGACAGGGAGCTACGAGCAGTACTTC. As protein: CASSLMTGSYEQYF.

J is TRBJ1-1 and V is TRBV11-2, with TRBD1 matching over 9 bases. The CDR3 runs 15 residues. Germline V gene lookup returns CDR1 SGHAT and CDR2 FQNNGV. Trimming cost V 3 bases and J 6 bases; bases outside gene matches: 8. CDR3 sequence: CASSFSFGTGSEAFF. For the CDR3, the DNA is TGTGCCAGCAGCTTTAGTTTCGGGACAGGGTCTGAAGCTTTCTTT. The complete variable domain, with remaining parts taken from reference TRBV11-2 and TRBJ1-1, reads EAGVAQSPRYKIIEKRQSVAFWCNPISGHATLYWYQQILGQGPKLLIQFQNNGVVDDSQLPKDRFSAERLKGVDSTLKIQPAKLEDSAVYLCASSFSFGTGSEAFFGQGTRLTVV.

The gene calls are TRBV7-2 and TRBJ2-7; 12 nucleotides line up with TRBD1. Germline trimming cut 3 bases from V and 7 bases from J; bases unmatched to any gene: 4. Germline CDR1 is SGHTA and CDR2 is FQGNSA. The length of the CDR3 is 14 residues. Here the CDR3 DNA reads TGTGCCAGCAGCTTTCGGGACAGGGGGCGGGAGCAGTACTTC. It yields the protein CASSFRDRGREQYF.